The next 6 T cell receptor beta chains were all read from a single sample in a study of Graves' ophthalmopathy and Graves' hyperthyroidism listed by TCRdb under 2018. Sequencing used an Illumina HiSeq 2000. For repertoire sequencing, the TCR beta CDR3 regions were amplified from RNA transcripts. The first round of RT-PCR was done with HTBI primers and the Qiagen OneStep RT-PCR kit, and was followed by a second round of multiplex PCR, then size selection and purification. TCRdb cleaned the public reads at Q25 with fastp, built clones with MiXCR and kept in-frame beta chains. Rows merge per CDR3 protein into single entries with the most common DNA and genes. The sample table lists about 740,000 distinct CDR3 sequences, roughly two fifths of them with a count of one. Approximately 43% of the sample belongs to the ten largest clones. The specimen was peripheral blood. The receptors were gathered from an adult man with Graves' ophthalmopathy.

Details on this clonotype: One end of the junction does not line up with germline, which may come from a read error. The rearrangement uses TRBV10-2 and TRBJ1-5; possible D gene TRBD1, 6 bases. Germline loops: CDR1 WSHSY, CDR2 SAAADI. CDR3 length equals 16 residues. The CDR3 DNA sequence: TGTGCCAGCCGTTCGTCTTCACAGGGAAACAATCAGCCCCAGCATTTT. Its translation is CASRSSSQGNNQPQHF.

This clonotype has just a few counts. The chain uses TRBV19 and TRBJ1-5, with TRBD1 identical over 7 bases. The J segment lost 0 bases and the V segment lost 9 bases, leaving 11 bases of the junction unmatched. The CDR3 has 16 residues. Germline loops: CDR1 LNHDA, CDR2 SQIVND (reference sequence). CDR3 sequence reads: CASRRDRLYSNQPQHF. The CDR3 nucleotides read TGTGCCAGCCGCCGGGACAGACTATATAGCAATCAGCCCCAGCATTTT.

V is TRBV9 and J is TRBJ1-4, with a weak D call TRBD1 (5 bases). The CDR3 contains 15 residues. The V end was cut by 0 bases, the J end by 8 bases, with 14 bases between. Germline CDR1 and CDR2: SGDLS and YYNGEE. CDR3 sequence reads: CASSVGGAKGEKLFF. The DNA of the CDR3 is TGTGCCAGCAGCGTAGGCGGGGCTAAGGGGGAAAAACTGTTTTTT.

This clonotype turned up a few times. An end of the junction does not agree with germline; a read error may underlie this. V and J are TRBV10-3 and TRBJ1-5; D possibly corresponds to TRBD1 (5 bases). Germline assignment: CDR1 ENHRY and CDR2 SYGVKD. The CDR3 totals 15 residues. The chain's CDR3 is CASSYGGLSNQPQHF. The CDR3 nucleotides are TGTGCCAGCAGTTACGGGGGTCTTAGCAATCAGCCCCAGCATTTT.

A few counts support this clonotype. V and J are TRBV11-2 and TRBJ1-5; D is ambiguous. The CDR3 is 15 residues long. V lost 4 bases, J lost 0 bases, and 10 bases lay in between. The germline V gene has CDR1 SGHAT and CDR2 FQNNGV. The CDR3 spells CASSSEGSSNQPQHF. The CDR3 coding sequence is TGTGCCAGCAGCTCAGAAGGGAGTAGCAATCAGCCCCAGCATTTT.

This clonotype was detected a few times. This chain connects TRBV6-5 to TRBJ2-7; D not certain. From germline, CDR1 is MNHEY and CDR2 SVGAGI. Trimming took 7 bases from V and 4 from J, leaving 14 bases between them. The CDR3 extends over 13 amino acids. The CDR3 reads CASNPINRYEQYF. The DNA of the CDR3 is TGTGCCAGCAATCCAATCAACCGTTACGAGCAGTACTTC.